Listed here is a single T cell receptor beta chain. This clone was counted once. Its antigen is currently not known. The input lacks base qualities; no much larger clone sits a single base away. This specimen comes from a study of blood T cell repertoires in COVID-19 (dated by TCRdb to between 2020 and 2021). Context from the whole study: Collaborator samples came from the United States, Italy and Spain and covered acute and convalescent phases of COVID-19. The prospective study material was composed of cDNA or gDNA derived from T cells, B-cell-depleted T cells, or PBMCs. Subjects who had been exposed to COVID-19, were actively infected with it, or had recovered from it provided the deeply sampled blood TCRbeta repertoires that made up the dataset. The repertoires were made available in a free public database intended to serve as a resource for research on the immune response to SARS-CoV-2. The samples were drawn from two sources: the first 160 participants of the ongoing ImmuneRACE study, and 1,254 subjects contributed by 6 global collaborators. Nearly every sample came with metadata listing a de-identified subject ID, COVID-19 status, age in years and sex. HLA class I and class II types, where available, came from metadata supplied by the sample provider rather than from assay-based typing. Findings and caveats that apply to the study as a whole: How much clinical and demographic metadata was included differed by source and by participant, and the metadata was provided uncurated.

Collaborating institutions collected whole blood in K2EDTA tubes following their own protocols. For TCRbeta analysis, collaborators shipped samples in one of three forms: frozen whole blood, isolated PBMCs, or DNA extracted from either of those sample types. The CDR3 has 13 amino acids, counting the end cysteine and phenylalanine. Only the CDR3 DNA stays, 39 bases, in frame from base 1. V loses 3 bases of germline sequence and J loses 7 bases, and the interval between the two ends is 11 bases. CDR1 and CDR2, per the germline V gene, are SGHDT and YYEEEE. The immunoSEQ Assay, a bias-controlled multiplex PCR, was used to amplify TCRbeta CDR3 regions from genomic DNA. For the original study's pipeline: Nucleated cell counts per sample were estimated from amplification of reference gene primers within the assay. To quantify the absolute abundance of each unique TCRbeta CDR3 rearrangement, sequence reads were collapsed and filtered. Productive Simpson clonality was computed per sample as the square root of Simpson's diversity index over productive rearrangements. As stored in TCRdb, this immuneACCESS dataset retains in-frame rearrangements with V and J assigned. A fraction of the clones does not appear; measured against another copy, unresolved V genes explain less than half of the discrepancy, and the remainder lacks a known reason. D and trimming were read from the DNA, whereas the V and J calls and clone size are those reported in that table. The table for this sample lists more than 40,000 clones; 70% to 90% of them were counted only once. About a sixth of the sample lies in the top ten.

Specimen: peripheral blood. The clonotype was recovered from a human donor in a cohort sampled during active COVID-19. The donor label of this sample is uncertain. The sequence is built from TRBV5-6 and TRBJ1-5; the D gene cannot be resolved reliably. The CDR3 region: CASSWRRGQPQHF. The nucleotide sequence reads as follows: TGTGCCAGCAGCTGGAGGCGCGGGCAGCCCCAGCATTTT.